The 15 T cell receptor beta chains presented below share a single source sample, sequenced in a study of blood T cell repertoires in COVID-19. Libraries were prepared by immunoSEQ multiplex PCR; TCRdb keeps only in-frame clonotypes and omits some of them. The sample has 210,000 or so clones; about 90% are singletons. The material sequenced was peripheral blood. The receptors stem from a man between 40 and 49 years old with active or convalescent COVID-19.

V and J are TRBV5-4 and TRBJ1-1, with D possibly matching TRBD1 (5 bases). V was trimmed by 0 bases and J by 6 bases, leaving 12 bases between them. Germline CDR1 reads SGHNT; CDR2 reads YYREEE (reference sequence). There are 14 residues in the CDR3. CDR3 bases: TGTGCCAGCAGCTTGGATTCAGGGAATCCTGAAGCTTTCTTT. It translates to CASSLDSGNPEAFF.

This chain joins TRBV3-1 (or the pseudogene TRBV3-2) and TRBJ1-1; weak D call: TRBD1 (6 bases). This CDR3 is 13 amino acids long. Trimming removed 4 bases at V and 11 bases at J, with 17 bases between. Germline lookup yields CDR1 LGHDT and CDR2 YNNKEL (reference sequence). CDR3 DNA sequence: TGTGCCAGCAGCCCCTCCGGGGGGGCCGGGGCTTTCTTT. This encodes CASSPSGGAGAFF.

The V and J genes are TRBV5-4 and TRBJ1-4, with D possibly matching TRBD1 (5 bases). Trimming stripped 5 bases from V and 4 bases from J, with 9 bases between. CDR1 is SGHNT and CDR2 is YYREEE in the germline V gene (reference sequence). CDR3 length: 13 residues. CDR3 in DNA: TGTGCCAGCAGAACGGGACTTAATGAAAAACTGTTTTTT. Protein product: CASRTGLNEKLFF.

The genes are TRBV7-9 and TRBJ1-3, with 9 bases matching TRBD1. The V gene end was trimmed by 3 bases and the J gene end by 14 bases; junction bases not matched to a gene: 5. From germline, CDR1 is SEHNR and CDR2 FQNEAQ (reference sequence). This CDR3 has 12 amino acids. The DNA of the CDR3 is TGTGCCAGCAGCTTCGAAGGGACAGGGCTATATTTT. Its protein is CASSFEGTGLYF.

This clone was observed once. The V gene is TRBV6-1, the J gene TRBJ2-7, with TRBD2 matching over 14 bases. V shed 4 bases and J 3 bases; nucleotides not matched to a gene: 5. From germline, CDR1 is MNHNS and CDR2 SASEGT. This CDR3 contains 16 residues. CDR3 in DNA: TGTGCCAGCAGTGTGACTAGCGGGGGGGCTTTCTACGAGCAGTACTTC. It specifies CASSVTSGGAFYEQYF.

This chain connects TRBV2 to TRBJ2-1; the match to TRBD2 covers 12 bases. V lost 6 bases and J lost 5; bases outside the gene matches: 11. The CDR3 has 17 amino acids. Germline-derived CDR1 and CDR2 are SNHLY and FYNNEI. The DNA of the CDR3 is TGTGCCAGCAGGTCGTCTAGCGGGAGGGCCGCCCACAATGAGCAGTTCTTC. It specifies CASRSSSGRAAHNEQFF.

The V and J genes are TRBV9 and TRBJ2-5; 7 bases agree with TRBD1. Looked up from germline, CDR1 is SGDLS and CDR2 is YYNGEE. J gave up 3 bases and V 2 bases, and 10 bases lay outside the gene matches. The CDR3 runs 16 residues. The CDR3 DNA is TGTGCCAGCAGCGTTTCCGGACAGGTCCATGAAGAGACCCAGTACTTC. This sequence encodes CASSVSGQVHEETQYF.

The genes are TRBV14 and TRBJ1-1; 9 nucleotides match TRBD1. Germline V CDR1 and CDR2: SGHDN, FVKESK. Losses at the gene ends were 0 bases for V and 5 bases for J; bases not matched to a gene: 4. CDR3 size: 15 residues. The CDR3 DNA is TGTGCCAGCAGCCAAGAGGGGACAGGGTGGACTGAAGCTTTCTTT. Translation: CASSQEGTGWTEAFF.

V usage is TRBV7-8 and J usage is TRBJ1-2, with 8 bases that match TRBD1. CDR1 and CDR2 from the germline V gene are SGHVS and FQNEAQ. After removal of 8 bases from V and 7 bases from J, the junction contained 12 bases not matched to a gene. This CDR3 spans 14 amino acids. CDR3 sequence reads: CASGSGGGGAGYTF. DNA for the CDR3: TGTGCCAGCGGATCAGGGGGCGGTGGCGCTGGCTACACCTTC.

V usage is TRBV2 and J usage is TRBJ1-2, with TRBD1 as a possible D gene (5 bases). This CDR3 is built from 12 residues. From germline, CDR1 is SNHLY and CDR2 FYNNEI. V was trimmed by 7 bases and J by 5 bases, leaving 11 bases between them. The CDR3 DNA reads TGTGCCAGCAATCGCCAGGGTTATGGCTACACCTTC. Translation gives CASNRQGYGYTF.

The V gene is TRBV5-1, the J gene TRBJ1-6; 8 nucleotides align to TRBD1. The CDR3 runs 17 residues. V lost 0 bases to trimming and J lost 7 bases; unmatched junction nucleotides: 9. Germline CDR1 and CDR2: SGHRS and YFSETQ. CDR3: CASSLDPFGQGNSPLHF. The CDR3 DNA follows: TGCGCCAGCAGCTTGGACCCCTTCGGACAGGGAAATTCACCCCTCCACTTT.

This chain joins TRBV19 and TRBJ1-1; weak D call: TRBD1 (5 bases). The CDR3 sequence is 14 residues long. V was clipped by 6 bases and J by 4 bases, with 15 bases between them. Germline assignment: CDR1 LNHDA and CDR2 SQIVND (reference sequence). CDR3 loop: CASRPSGVRTEAFF. The CDR3 nucleotides read TGTGCCAGTAGGCCGTCGGGGGTGCGCACTGAAGCTTTCTTT. The full variable domain, in which reference TRBV19 and TRBJ1-1 provide the parts outside the CDR3, is DGGITQSPKYLFRKEGQNVTLSCEQNLNHDAMYWYRQDPGQGLRLIYYSQIVNDFQKGDIAEGYSVSREKKESFPLTVTSAQKNPTAFYLCASRPSGVRTEAFFGQGTRLTVV.

This clone was counted a few times. The chain couples TRBV4-2 to TRBJ2-3, with a possible D match to TRBD2 (7 bases). V gave up 2 bases and J gave up 2 bases, with 14 bases separating them. Germline-derived CDR1 and CDR2 are LGHNA and YNFKEQ. The CDR3 totals 16 residues. CDR3 bases: TGTGCCAGCAGCCAAACCTCGGGGGGCCACACAGATACGCAGTATTTT. It codes for CASSQTSGGHTDTQYF.

The gene calls are TRBV28 and TRBJ1-4; TRBD1 matches 9 bases. After removal of 3 bases from V and 5 bases from J, the junction contained 4 bases not matched to a gene. This CDR3 contains 15 residues. Germline V gives CDR1 MDHEN, CDR2 SYDVKM. CDR3 in amino acids: CASSFFGTGNEKLFF. CDR3 sequence (DNA): TGTGCCAGCAGTTTTTTCGGGACAGGGAATGAAAAACTGTTTTTT.

This chain links TRBV7-9 with TRBJ1-1, with 9 bases aligning to TRBD1. The CDR3 has 13 amino acids. The germline V gene encodes CDR1 SEHNR and CDR2 FQNEAQ (reference sequence). With V trimmed by 3 bases and J by 7 bases, 3 bases remained unmatched. For the CDR3, the DNA is TGTGCCAGCAGCTTGGGGACAGGGAGTGAAGCTTTCTTT. Amino acids: CASSLGTGSEAFF.